This is a list of T cell receptor beta chains from one sample in a study of T cell clones after liver transplantation. Generated by immunoSEQ multiplex PCR, the TCRdb table keeps only in-frame clones and is missing some. The sample holds over 15,000 clones, more than 70% seen once. The sequencing used CD8+ T cells from blood, collected around 48 months after liver transplant. The receptors stem from a human patient who received a liver transplant. Some T cells here may be from the graft donor. Each CDR3 is given with its conserved first and last residue. Each record gives: CDR3 DNA, CDR3 protein, V gene, clone size, J gene, D gene. D genes are given only for firm matches. Expanded clones get a size class; other rows say once, few or many, or leave the size out.

DNA: TGTGCCAGCAGCTTTTTTAGCGGAACCTCCTACGAGCAGTACTTC
CDR3: CASSFFSGTSYEQYF
V: TRBV13
size: medium-sized
J: TRBJ2-7
D: .

DNA: TGTGCCAGTAGTCTAGGGCAGGGCCCTACCTACGAGCAGTACTTC
CDR3: CASSLGQGPTYEQYF
V: TRBV19
size: .
J: TRBJ2-7
D: .

DNA: TGTGCCAGCAGTTCAACGGTGGCACCAACCAAAGAGACCCAGTACTTC
CDR3: CASSSTVAPTKETQYF
V: TRBV27
size: .
J: TRBJ2-5
D: .

DNA: TGTGCCAGCAGGGGCAGCAGCTCTGGAAACACCATATATTTT
CDR3: CASRGSSSGNTIYF
V: TRBV6-6
size: .
J: TRBJ1-3
D: .

DNA: TGTGCCAGCATCACAGACAGGGCAGGGAATCAGCCCCAGCATTTT
CDR3: CASITDRAGNQPQHF
V: TRBV4-2
size: .
J: TRBJ1-5
D: TRBD1

DNA: TGTGCCAGCAGTTTAGCTAGCCCCAACACTTACTCTGGGGCCAACGTCCTGACTTTC
CDR3: CASSLASPNTYSGANVLTF
V: TRBV27
size: .
J: TRBJ2-6
D: .

DNA: TGTGCCAGCAGCTTCTATCTAGTAAAAGACAATGAGCAGTTCTTC
CDR3: CASSFYLVKDNEQFF
V: TRBV11-2
size: .
J: TRBJ2-1
D: .

DNA: TGTGCCAGCAGGTTACAGGGACGAGAGACCCAGTACTTC
CDR3: CASRLQGRETQYF
V: TRBV27
size: .
J: TRBJ2-5
D: .

DNA: TGTGCCAGCAGTTACAGGGAGGGGAACACTGAAGCTTTCTTT
CDR3: CASSYREGNTEAFF
V: TRBV6-6
size: .
J: TRBJ1-1
D: .

DNA: TGCGCCAGCAGTGAGTCGGAGGTAGTTTACAATGAGCAGTTCTTC
CDR3: CASSESEVVYNEQFF
V: TRBV10-1
size: .
J: TRBJ2-1
D: .

DNA: TGTGCCAGCAGTTTCCCGCACGGACGCTTCTACTATGGCTACACCTTC
CDR3: CASSFPHGRFYYGYTF
V: TRBV28
size: .
J: TRBJ1-2
D: .

DNA: TGTGCCAGCAGCTTAGTGGAGAACTCTGGAAACACCATATATTTT
CDR3: CASSLVENSGNTIYF
V: TRBV7-9
size: .
J: TRBJ1-3
D: .

DNA: TGCGCCAGCAGCGGACGAACTGAAGCTTTCTTT
CDR3: CASSGRTEAFF
V: TRBV5-1
size: medium-sized
J: TRBJ1-1
D: .

DNA: TGTGCCAGCAGCCCACGGACGAACACTGAAGCTTTCTTT
CDR3: CASSPRTNTEAFF
V: TRBV6-5
size: .
J: TRBJ1-1
D: .

DNA: TGTGCCAGCAGTTCTCCCGGGACCGAGAGCTCCTACGAGCAGTACTTC
CDR3: CASSSPGTESSYEQYF
V: TRBV28
size: few
J: TRBJ2-7
D: .

DNA: TGTGCCAGCAGTGAGGAGGCGGTCCCTTTCTATGGCTACACCTTC
CDR3: CASSEEAVPFYGYTF
V: TRBV2
size: .
J: TRBJ1-2
D: .

DNA: TGTGCCAGCAGCCCGGAGGCTAGCGCGGCCTACGAGCAGTACTTC
CDR3: CASSPEASAAYEQYF
V: TRBV5-4
size: .
J: TRBJ2-7
D: .

DNA: TGCGCCAGCAGCCAAGGCCAAGCCTACGAGCAGTACTTC
CDR3: CASSQGQAYEQYF
V: TRBV4-1
size: few
J: TRBJ2-7
D: .

DNA: TGTGCCAGCAGTCCCGGGGGGTATACGCAGTATTTT
CDR3: CASSPGGYTQYF
V: TRBV28
size: .
J: TRBJ2-3
D: TRBD2

DNA: TGCAGCGTTGACGGGACAGGGTACGGCACAGATACGCAGTATTTT
CDR3: CSVDGTGYGTDTQYF
V: TRBV29-1
size: few
J: TRBJ2-3
D: TRBD1

DNA: TGTGCCAGCAGCGTGTCCGGGGGCTGGGGAGAGACCCAGTACTTC
CDR3: CASSVSGGWGETQYF
V: TRBV7-3
size: .
J: TRBJ2-5
D: .

DNA: TGTGCCAGCAGCCTAATCTCCCAGTCCAATGAGCAGTTCTTC
CDR3: CASSLISQSNEQFF
V: TRBV11-1
size: .
J: TRBJ2-1
D: .

DNA: TGTGCCAGCAGCCCTCCCGGGACAGCGACCGAAAAACTGTTTTTT
CDR3: CASSPPGTATEKLFF
V: TRBV27
size: .
J: TRBJ1-4
D: TRBD1

DNA: TGCGCCAGCAATCATGGGACAGACTTCGAGCAGTACTTC
CDR3: CASNHGTDFEQYF
V: TRBV10-2
size: few
J: TRBJ2-7
D: TRBD1

DNA: TGCGCCAGCAGCTTAAAAGTGGGCGGGGAGACCCAGTACTTC
CDR3: CASSLKVGGETQYF
V: TRBV5-1
size: .
J: TRBJ2-5
D: .

DNA: TGTGCCAGCAGCTTGGCGGAGGTGGTCTTC
CDR3: CASSLAEVVF
V: TRBV5-8
size: .
J: TRBJ2-1
D: .

DNA: TGTGCCATCAGTGAGGAATCACCCTTGGAGACCCAGTACTTC
CDR3: CAISEESPLETQYF
V: TRBV10-3
size: .
J: TRBJ2-5
D: .

DNA: TGCGCCAGCAGGGGAGGGAGGTCCTGGCAGTACTTC
CDR3: CASRGGRSWQYF
V: TRBV10-1
size: .
J: TRBJ2-7
D: TRBD2

DNA: TGTGCCAGCAGTTCCCTCTGGGGCGGGCGGCGTGAAAAACTGTTTTTT
CDR3: CASSSLWGGRREKLFF
V: TRBV27
size: once
J: TRBJ1-4
D: .

DNA: TGTGCCAGCTACAACCCAAGGGGCGTCAACACTGAAGCTTTCTTT
CDR3: CASYNPRGVNTEAFF
V: TRBV19
size: .
J: TRBJ1-1
D: .

DNA: TGTGCCAGCAGCCAATTTCAACCGGACAGGGCCAGGGAAAAACTGTTTTTT
CDR3: CASSQFQPDRAREKLFF
V: TRBV16
size: .
J: TRBJ1-4
D: TRBD1

DNA: TGTGCCAGCAGTGAAATGCTACACCATTCCGACAATGAGCAGTTCTTC
CDR3: CASSEMLHHSDNEQFF
V: TRBV21-1
size: .
J: TRBJ2-1
D: .

DNA: TGTGCCACCAGCAGCGGGGGCAGGGAAGAGGGGGAGACCCAGTACTTC
CDR3: CATSSGGREEGETQYF
V: TRBV15
size: .
J: TRBJ2-5
D: .

DNA: TGCGCCACCAGATCGACAGCTATTAATGAAAAACTGTTTTTT
CDR3: CATRSTAINEKLFF
V: TRBV4-1
size: .
J: TRBJ1-4
D: .

DNA: TGTGCCAGCAGCATGATACCTTTGACGGATCAGCCCCAGCATTTT
CDR3: CASSMIPLTDQPQHF
V: TRBV6-1
size: .
J: TRBJ1-5
D: .

DNA: TGTGCCAGTAGTATTAATGTTCTGGCTAATCAGCCCCAGCATTTT
CDR3: CASSINVLANQPQHF
V: TRBV19
size: .
J: TRBJ1-5
D: .

DNA: TGCGCCAGCAGCCAAGGAGCGGGGGGGAGAGAGACCCAGTACTTC
CDR3: CASSQGAGGRETQYF
V: TRBV4-1
size: .
J: TRBJ2-5
D: TRBD2

DNA: TGTGCCAGCAGCCCCGACAGGGTCCTGTTCAACGAGCAGTACTTC
CDR3: CASSPDRVLFNEQYF
V: TRBV6-6
size: .
J: TRBJ2-7
D: TRBD1

DNA: TGTGCCAGCAGCTTGACCGGGACAGGGGACGAGCAGTACTTC
CDR3: CASSLTGTGDEQYF
V: TRBV7-9
size: .
J: TRBJ2-7
D: TRBD1

DNA: TGTGCCACCAGCAGAGGGGGAATCTACGAGCAGTACTTC
CDR3: CATSRGGIYEQYF
V: TRBV15
size: .
J: TRBJ2-7
D: .

DNA: TGTGCCAGCAGCTCCGGTGGGGGTGGAGAAAAACTGTTTTTT
CDR3: CASSSGGGGEKLFF
V: TRBV5-4
size: .
J: TRBJ1-4
D: .

DNA: TGTGCCATCAGTGAGTCAAGTCAGGGGGCTGAAAAACTGTTTTTT
CDR3: CAISESSQGAEKLFF
V: TRBV10-3
size: .
J: TRBJ1-4
D: TRBD1

DNA: TGTGCCAGCAGTCCGGGACAGGGGGCCTACGAGCAGTACTTC
CDR3: CASSPGQGAYEQYF
V: TRBV6-6
size: few
J: TRBJ2-7
D: TRBD1

DNA: TGTGCCAGCAGTTACCATGGACAGAGAAACACTGAAGCTTTCTTT
CDR3: CASSYHGQRNTEAFF
V: TRBV6-6
size: few
J: TRBJ1-1
D: .

DNA: TGTGCCAGCACCTCCCCCCCGGAGACCCAGTACTTC
CDR3: CASTSPPETQYF
V: TRBV7-2
size: .
J: TRBJ2-5
D: .

DNA: TGTGCCAGCAGTTACTCTTTTTTACAGGGGGGGGCCGAGCAGTACTTC
CDR3: CASSYSFLQGGAEQYF
V: TRBV6-5
size: .
J: TRBJ2-7
D: .

DNA: TGTGCCAGCAGCTTGGCCGGGGCGGCTGTGCAGTACTTC
CDR3: CASSLAGAAVQYF
V: TRBV5-6
size: few
J: TRBJ2-7
D: .

DNA: TGTGCCAGCAACCCGACAGCTTCAGAGACCCAGTACTTC
CDR3: CASNPTASETQYF
V: TRBV5-6
size: once
J: TRBJ2-5
D: .

DNA: TGTGCCAGCAGCTTCGGGACAGGGGTCGAGCAGCACTTC
CDR3: CASSFGTGVEQHF
V: TRBV7-9
size: .
J: TRBJ2-7
D: TRBD1